This T cell receptor beta chain was captured in a study of blood T cells in healthy people across ages. Broader study findings: TCR beta diversity, measured per million T cells, fell in a roughly linear way with age. Unsorted PBMCs ruled out conclusive naive versus antigen-experienced comparison.

The V end lost 6 bases, the J end lost 1 base, and 12 bases lay between the germline ends. Germline V gene lookup returns CDR1 MNHEY and CDR2 SVGEGT. The CDR3 is made up of 14 amino acids. Points on this clonotype: Its specificity is not known.

Sample-barcoded 5' priming and a J-beta primer mix drove a second PCR of about 7 to 11 cycles. Every cDNA molecule bore a tag from a template-switch adaptor containing 12 random nucleotides. TCRdb independently ran MiXCR on the 5' RACE reads; one entry per CDR3 protein. The sample carries about 780,000 distinct CDR3 sequences, roughly 46% recorded once. RNA extraction gave at least 5.5 micrograms of total RNA per sample. Sequenced input: blood. The sequence was obtained from an elderly man in good health. J is TRBJ1-2 and V is TRBV6-2 or TRBV6-3, with D maybe TRBD1 (5 bases). CDR3 sequence: CASRTGRNNYGYTF. CDR3 coding DNA: TGTGCCAGCAGAACGGGACGGAATAACTATGGCTACACCTTC.